Shown below are 18 T cell receptor beta chains from a single sample sequenced in a study of T-cell reconstitution after alpha-beta-depleted transplantation in children. Unique molecular identifiers tagged the TCRbeta library. From the PCR reads, TCRdb called clonotypes with MiXCR, one entry per CDR3 protein. Here the sample spans 600,000 to 700,000 distinct CDR3 sequences, roughly 14% being singletons. The starting material was PBMCs, obtained before TCRalphabeta/CD19-depleted stem cell transplant. Receptor source: a girl aged 2 to 10 with congenital amegakaryocytic thrombocytopenia, due to receive a stem cell transplant.

In its sample, this clonotype was seen many times. The chain uses TRBV15 and TRBJ2-1; 12 bases agree with TRBD2. Germline assignment: CDR1 LNHNV and CDR2 YYDKDF (reference sequence). This CDR3 has 20 residues. The V and J ends lost 0 bases and 6 bases, in that order; junction bases with no gene match: 15. CDR3 sequence: CATSRDRPRTSGMLVNEQFF. The CDR3 DNA is TGTGCCACCAGCAGAGATAGGCCGAGGACTAGCGGGATGTTGGTCAATGAGCAGTTCTTC.

CDR3 loop: CASSSQYSELELFF. CDR3 sequence (DNA): TGTGCCAGCAGCAGCCAATACAGCGAACTGGAGCTGTTTTTT. V and J are TRBV3-1 and TRBJ2-2; D ambiguous. V was cut by 5 bases and J by 10 bases, with 17 bases left in between. Germline loops: CDR1 LGHDT, CDR2 YNNKEL (reference sequence). This CDR3 region has 14 residues. The entire variable domain, with the rest obtained from reference TRBV3-1 and TRBJ2-2, is as follows: DTAVSQTPKYLVTQMGNDKSIKCEQNLGHDTMYWYKQDSKKFLKIMFSYNNKELIINETVPNRFSPKSPDKAHLNLHINSLELGDSAVYFCASSSQYSELELFFGEGSRLTVL.

This clonotype has more than one count but fewer than ten. CDR3 bases: TGTGCCATCAGTGAGGGCAGGCTAGCGGGAGCTGAGCAGTTCTTC. It codes for CAISEGRLAGAEQFF. The genes are TRBV10-3 and TRBJ2-1; 10 nucleotides align to TRBD2. V was clipped by 2 bases and J by 9 bases; unmatched bases: 7. CDR1 ENHRY and CDR2 SYGVKD come from the germline V gene. The CDR3 has 15 amino acids.

This clonotype has just a few counts. This chain joins TRBV28 and TRBJ1-4, with TRBD1 as a possible D gene (5 bases). The V gene's germline CDR1 is MDHEN and CDR2 SYDVKM. The V and J ends lost 10 bases and 4 bases respectively, with 16 bases between them. The CDR3 has 14 amino acids. In nucleotides, the CDR3 is TGTGCCACCCAAAACCGGGACTTTAATGAAAAACTGTTTTTT. Protein sequence: CATQNRDFNEKLFF.

The chain employs TRBV20-1 and TRBJ2-3; TRBD2 matches at 14 bases. The germline CDR1 and CDR2 sequences are DFQATT and SNEGSKA (reference sequence). J lost 2 bases, V lost 0 bases, and 16 bases had no gene match. CDR3 length: 21 amino acids. CDR3 region: CSARDLAYRLAGGPLTDTQYF. CDR3 sequence (DNA): TGCAGTGCTAGAGATTTGGCCTATCGACTAGCGGGAGGGCCCCTCACAGATACGCAGTATTTT.

This clonotype was recorded many times. CDR3 loop: CASGGTGRINIQYF. DNA for the CDR3: TGTGCCAGCGGAGGGACAGGGAGAATAAACATTCAGTACTTC. V gene TRBV12-3 or TRBV12-4 combines with J gene TRBJ2-4, with 9 bases that match TRBD1. The CDR3 is 14 amino acids. V lost 8 bases to trimming and J lost 6 bases; unmatched junction nucleotides: 8.

Only a few counts were recorded for this clonotype. The CDR3 DNA follows: TGTGCCAGCAGCCAAATTGCGAGGAACACTGAAGCTTTCTTT. Amino acids: CASSQIARNTEAFF. The chain combines TRBV3-1 with TRBJ1-1, with D uncertain. The CDR3 length is 14 residues. Germline CDR1 and CDR2: LGHDT and YNNKEL (reference sequence). V dropped 2 bases and J dropped 1 base, with 8 bases sitting between them.

The chain uses TRBV5-1 and TRBJ2-7; 9 bases agree with TRBD1. Germline CDR1 is SGHRS and CDR2 is YFSETQ. V lost 3 bases, J lost 2 bases, and 9 bases stayed unmatched. This CDR3 has 16 amino acids. Here the CDR3 DNA reads TGCGCCAGCAGCTGGAACCGGGACAGGGCAACCTACGAGCAGTACTTC. Translation gives CASSWNRDRATYEQYF.

This chain connects TRBV20-1 to TRBJ2-1; D might be TRBD2 (5 bases). The V gene lost 3 bases and the J gene lost 5 bases, with 17 bases spanning the gap. CDR3 size: 15 residues. Per germline, CDR1 DFQATT and CDR2 SNEGSKA (reference sequence). The CDR3: CSARPPSLPHNEQFF. The CDR3 DNA reads as TGCAGTGCTAGGCCCCCTAGCCTCCCTCACAATGAGCAGTTCTTC.

This clonotype showed up many times. The CDR3, as DNA: TGCAGTGCCGCAACCTTTGATGAGCAGTTCTTC. Its protein product is CSAATFDEQFF. The chain joins TRBV20-1 to TRBJ2-1; unclear D gene. Deletions cut 6 bases from V and 8 bases from J, with 11 bases between. Germline assignment: CDR1 DFQATT and CDR2 SNEGSKA (reference sequence). The CDR3 extends over 11 amino acids.

The rearrangement links TRBV19 to TRBJ2-6, with D perhaps matching TRBD1 (5 bases). Trimming removed 7 bases from V and 2 bases from J, with 15 bases in between. Germline V gene lookup returns CDR1 LNHDA and CDR2 SQIVND (reference sequence). This CDR3 region has 16 residues. The CDR3 is CASNPTLRAGANVLTF. In nucleotides, the CDR3 is TGTGCCAGTAACCCCACACTCAGGGCTGGGGCCAACGTCCTGACTTTC.

Note on this clonotype: An end of the junction differs from the germline gene, which may be a read error. The V call is TRBV27, the J call TRBJ2-7; possibly TRBD1 for D (5 bases). Germline loops: CDR1 MNHEY, CDR2 SMNVEV (reference sequence). CDR3 length: 11 amino acids. DNA for the CDR3: TGTGCCAGCGGCAGGGCCGACGAGCGGTACTTC. Amino acids: CASGRADERYF.

The V gene is TRBV20-1, the J gene TRBJ2-4; weak D call: TRBD2 (6 bases). CDR1 is DFQATT, CDR2 SNEGSKA, per germline (reference sequence). V was pared by 5 bases and J by 9 bases, with 20 bases between. CDR3 length: 14 amino acids. The CDR3 loop reads CSAGDSAGSGIQYF. CDR3 nucleotide sequence: TGCAGTGCTGGGGACTCCGCGGGATCGGGCATTCAGTACTTC.

This clonotype was counted at least ten times. The chain links TRBV15 to TRBJ2-7; 8 bases align to TRBD1. The V gene end was trimmed by 5 bases and the J gene end by 1 base; junction bases not matched to a gene: 7. The CDR3 has 15 amino acids. The V gene's germline CDR1 is LNHNV and CDR2 YYDKDF (reference sequence). The CDR3 here is CATSLGQVLSYEQYF. The CDR3 bases are TGTGCCACCAGCTTGGGACAGGTTCTATCCTACGAGCAGTACTTC.

This clonotype was seen at least ten times. The rearrangement uses TRBV11-1 and TRBJ1-1; maybe TRBD1 (6 bases). V was trimmed by 6 bases and J by 0 bases, leaving 26 bases between them. The CDR3 runs 19 residues. The germline V gene encodes CDR1 SGHAT and CDR2 FQDESV (reference sequence). DNA of the CDR3: TGTGCCAGCAGGTACCAGGACAGCGGAAAGCAAAAAATGAACACTGAAGCTTTCTTT. Translated, it gives CASRYQDSGKQKMNTEAFF.

In the case of this clonotype: The junction differs from germline at one of its ends, possibly a read error. The chain employs TRBV5-1 and TRBJ2-4; D is possibly TRBD1 or TRBD2 (5 bases each). This CDR3 is 13 amino acids long. Germline V gene lookup returns CDR1 SGHRS and CDR2 YFSETQ. CDR3 in amino acids: CASSFSGTDIQHF. CDR3 nucleotides: TGCGCCAGCAGCTTTTCAGGGACGGACATTCAGCACTTC. Together with reference TRBV5-1 and TRBJ2-4, the CDR3 gives the full variable domain: KAGVTQTPRYLIKTRGQQVTLSCSPISGHRSVSWYQQTPGQGLQFLFEYFSETQRNKGNFPGRFSGRQFSNSRSEMNVSTLELGDSALYLCASSFSGTDIQHFGAGTRLSVL.

This clonotype was picked up many times. The chain employs TRBV29-1 and TRBJ2-5; D remains unclear. The CDR3 has 13 residues. In germline, CDR1 is SQVTM, CDR2 ANQGSEA. With 7 bases removed from V and 4 bases from J, the gap between germline ends came to 16 bases. CDR3 residues: CSGDGSRPETQYF. In nucleotides, the CDR3 is TGCAGCGGTGATGGCAGCCGACCAGAGACCCAGTACTTC.

In this sample, this clonotype turned up many times. CDR3 sequence: CSGTTSGRYSYNEQFF. The CDR3 region has the DNA TGCAGCGGTACGACTAGCGGGAGATATTCCTACAATGAGCAGTTCTTC. The chain carries TRBV29-1 and TRBJ2-1; 12 bases agree with TRBD2. With 7 bases clipped from V and 1 base from J, the junction kept 8 bases outside the gene matches. Looked up from germline, CDR1 is SQVTM and CDR2 is ANQGSEA. CDR3 size: 16 residues.